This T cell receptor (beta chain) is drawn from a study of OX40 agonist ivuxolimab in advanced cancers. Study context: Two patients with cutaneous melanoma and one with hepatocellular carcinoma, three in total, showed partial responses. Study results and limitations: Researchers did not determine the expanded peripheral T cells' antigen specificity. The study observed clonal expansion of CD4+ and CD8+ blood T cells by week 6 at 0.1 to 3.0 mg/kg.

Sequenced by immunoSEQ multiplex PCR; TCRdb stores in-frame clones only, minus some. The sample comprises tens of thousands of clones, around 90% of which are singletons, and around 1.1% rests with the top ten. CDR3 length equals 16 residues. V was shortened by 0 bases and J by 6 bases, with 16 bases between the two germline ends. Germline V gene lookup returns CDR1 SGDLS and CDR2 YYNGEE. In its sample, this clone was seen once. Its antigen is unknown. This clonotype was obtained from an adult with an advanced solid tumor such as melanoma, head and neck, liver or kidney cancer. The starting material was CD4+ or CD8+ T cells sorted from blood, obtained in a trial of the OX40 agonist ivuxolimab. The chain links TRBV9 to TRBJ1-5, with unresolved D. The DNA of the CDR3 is TGTGCCAGCAGCGTAGGCGCGACGGTCGAAGGTCAGCCCCAGCATTTT. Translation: CASSVGATVEGQPQHF. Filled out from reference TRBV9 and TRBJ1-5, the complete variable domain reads DSGVTQTPKHLITATGQRVTLRCSPRSGDLSVYWYQQSLDQGLQFLIQYYNGEERAKGNILERFSAQQFPDLHSELNLSSLELGDSALYFCASSVGATVEGQPQHFGDGTRLSIL.